This TCR beta chain was profiled in a study of early T cells in non-severe SARS-CoV-2 infection. TCRdb used MiXCR to reprocess the 5' RACE reads, holding one entry per CDR3 protein. The sample has 62,000 or so distinct CDR3 sequences, approximately 10% seen once. This CDR3 region has 16 residues. The V gene lost 7 bases and the J gene lost 1 base, with 19 bases spanning the gap. Germline V gives CDR1 SGHVS, CDR2 FQNEAQ. This chain joins TRBV7-8 and TRBJ2-5; TRBD2 is a possible D gene (5 bases). The receptor was derived from an adult who was a healthcare worker with PCR-confirmed SARS-CoV-2 infection or an uninfected control (not recorded which). The sample consisted of whole blood. Here the CDR3 DNA reads TGTGCCAGCAACCTTCTGATGTCGGGGTCCCAAGAGACCCAGTACTTC. Its protein is CASNLLMSGSQETQYF.